The 18 T cell receptor beta chains below come from one sample, sequenced in a study of PD-1 blockade in classical Hodgkin lymphoma. All the patients suffered relapse after autologous stem cell transplantation, and brentuximab vedotin exposure differed. This table comes from immunoSEQ multiplex PCR, and its TCRdb copy is limited to in-frame clones, with some not included. Of tens of thousands of clones listed, approximately 88% are singletons. Source: peripheral blood mononuclear cells (PBMCs), taken at baseline. The source of these receptors is a human donor with classical Hodgkin lymphoma.

The V gene is TRBV20-1, the J gene TRBJ2-2; D unclear. From germline, CDR1 is DFQATT and CDR2 SNEGSKA (reference sequence). The V end was cut by 7 bases, the J end by 7 bases, with 10 bases between. The CDR3 is 11 amino acids. The CDR3 coding sequence is TGCAGTGTACGTTTCGACGGGGAGCTGTTTTTT. Protein: CSVRFDGELFF.

The chain employs TRBV4-1 and TRBJ1-6, with TRBD1 as a possible D gene (5 bases). Germline loops: CDR1 MGHRA, CDR2 YSYEKL. V dropped 4 bases and J dropped 7 bases, with 14 bases sitting between them. This CDR3 contains 15 residues. The CDR3 DNA reads as TGCGCCAGCAGCCCGCAGGGTTGGGGGAATTCACCCCTCCACTTT. Its translation: CASSPQGWGNSPLHF.

This sequence joins TRBV19 and TRBJ2-1; TRBD2 matches 7 bases. J gave up 8 bases and V 2 bases, and 3 bases lay outside the gene matches. From germline, CDR1 is LNHDA and CDR2 SQIVND (reference sequence). This CDR3 region has 13 residues. The CDR3 loop is CASSIFAGDEQFF. The CDR3 DNA sequence: TGTGCCAGTAGTATATTTGCGGGAGATGAGCAGTTCTTC.

The chain uses TRBV29-1 and TRBJ1-2; possibly TRBD1 for D (5 bases). This CDR3 has 11 residues. Trimming pared 4 bases from V and 5 bases from J, leaving 8 bases between. Germline CDR1 is SQVTM and CDR2 is ANQGSEA. The CDR3 loop reads CSVVSGYGYTF. In nucleotides, the CDR3 is TGCAGCGTTGTGTCAGGGTATGGCTACACCTTC.

The J gene is TRBJ2-3, the V gene TRBV5-8, with D unresolved. The CDR3 length is 11 residues. V gave up 1 base and J gave up 6 bases, with 3 bases separating them. Germline V gene data show CDR1 as SGHTS and CDR2 as YDEGEE. This chain's CDR3 is CASSLRDTQYF. The CDR3 DNA is TGTGCCAGCAGCTTGAGGGATACGCAGTATTTT.

The chain uses TRBV2 and TRBJ1-2; D is uncertain. Trimming removed 0 bases from V and 0 bases from J, with 17 bases in between. The CDR3 runs 18 residues. The germline V gene has CDR1 SNHLY and CDR2 FYNNEI. The CDR3 sequence is CASSEALLSGLANYGYTF. The CDR3, as DNA: TGTGCCAGCAGTGAAGCGCTTCTTAGTGGCCTAGCTAACTATGGCTACACCTTC.

CDR3 sequence: CASSQGTWGGDNEQFF. The CDR3 region has the DNA TGCGCCAGCAGCCAAGGCACTTGGGGTGGGGACAATGAGCAGTTCTTC. The chain couples TRBV4-3 to TRBJ2-1; no clear D gene. Germline V gene data show CDR1 as LGHNA and CDR2 as YSLEER. The CDR3 has 16 amino acids. V was shortened by 1 base and J by 5 bases, with 15 bases between the two germline ends.

This sequence joins TRBV2 and TRBJ1-1; 9 positions match TRBD1. This CDR3 is built from 15 residues. The germline V gene encodes CDR1 SNHLY and CDR2 FYNNEI. V lost 5 bases to trimming and J lost 5 bases; unmatched junction nucleotides: 9. CDR3: CASSHLTGGDTEAFF. CDR3 coding DNA: TGTGCCAGCAGTCATCTGACAGGGGGGGATACTGAAGCTTTCTTT. Combining the CDR3 with reference TRBV2 and TRBJ1-1 gives the whole variable domain EPEVTQTPSHQVTQMGQEVILRCVPISNHLYFYWYRQILGQKVEFLVSFYNNEISEKSEIFDDQFSVERPDGSNFTLKIRSTKLEDSAMYFCASSHLTGGDTEAFFGQGTRLTVV.

The chain combines TRBV7-2 with TRBJ2-5, with 7 bases fitting TRBD1. The ends lost 1 base at V and 4 bases at J; junction bases unmatched: 6. This CDR3 comprises 15 residues. Germline V lookup: CDR1 SGHTA, CDR2 FQGNSA. In DNA, the CDR3 is TGTGCCAGCAGCTTAGGAGGGGCAGGGGGAGAGACCCAGTACTTC. Translated, it gives CASSLGGAGGETQYF.

The chain couples TRBV30 to TRBJ1-1; possibly TRBD1 for D (6 bases). Germline-derived CDR1 and CDR2 are GTSNPN and SVGIG (reference sequence). The CDR3 loop spans 13 amino acids. V dropped 4 bases and J dropped 0 bases, with 9 bases sitting between them. The CDR3: CAWKGGMNTEAFF. CDR3 DNA sequence: TGTGCCTGGAAAGGGGGAATGAACACTGAAGCTTTCTTT.

The chain carries TRBV28 and TRBJ2-2; TRBD1 agrees at 8 bases. CDR3 size: 17 residues. V dropped 1 base and J dropped 4; count of bases not matched to a gene: 8. The germline CDR1 and CDR2 sequences are MDHEN and SYDVKM. CDR3 loop: CASSLLFGQGGTGELFF. The CDR3 coding sequence is TGTGCCAGCAGTTTATTATTTGGACAGGGTGGCACCGGGGAGCTGTTTTTT.

V and J are TRBV5-4 and TRBJ2-5; 12 bases fit TRBD1. The V gene's germline CDR1 is SGHNT and CDR2 YYREEE (reference sequence). The CDR3 loop spans 19 amino acids. With 4 bases clipped from V and 4 bases from J, the junction kept 17 bases outside the gene matches. CDR3 nucleotides: TGTGCCAGCAGCCCCTCAACGGGGACAGGGGGCGAGGTTGGAGAGACCCAGTACTTC. Its translation is CASSPSTGTGGEVGETQYF. The full variable domain, completed using reference TRBV5-4 and TRBJ2-5, is ETGVTQSPTHLIKTRGQQVTLRCSSQSGHNTVSWYQQALGQGPQFIFQYYREEENGRGNFPPRFSGLQFPNYSSELNVNALELDDSALYLCASSPSTGTGGEVGETQYFGPGTRLLVL.

The chain uses TRBV7-2 and TRBJ2-3; 10 positions agree with TRBD2. Germline lookup yields CDR1 SGHTA and CDR2 FQGNSA. CDR3 length: 17 amino acids. After removal of 1 base from V and 0 bases from J, the junction contained 4 bases not matched to a gene. CDR3 region: CASSLVGTSVSTDTQYF. The CDR3 region has the DNA TGTGCCAGCAGCTTAGTTGGGACTAGCGTAAGCACAGATACGCAGTATTTT.

The chain carries TRBV25-1 and TRBJ2-7, with D perhaps being TRBD1 or TRBD2 (6 bases each). This CDR3 has 16 residues. V lost 1 base and J lost 4, with 17 bases in between. CDR1 is MGHDK and CDR2 is SYGVNS in the germline V gene. CDR3 amino acids: CASSELRRGMVYEQYF. The CDR3 coding sequence is TGTGCCAGCAGTGAATTGCGGAGGGGGATGGTGTACGAGCAGTACTTC.

The chain joins TRBV6-1 to TRBJ2-7, with 9 positions matching TRBD2. Germline V gives CDR1 MNHNS, CDR2 SASEGT. The CDR3 spans 15 residues. The J segment lost 6 bases and the V segment lost 6 bases, leaving 12 bases of the junction unmatched. The CDR3 bases are TGTGCCAGCAGGCCTAGGCGGGAGGGGCCGACCGAGCAGTACTTC. This encodes CASRPRREGPTEQYF.

This sequence joins TRBV5-4 and TRBJ2-7; D is possibly TRBD2 (6 bases). The CDR3 has 14 amino acids. V shed 4 bases and J shed 2 bases, with 13 bases lying between them. Germline V gene lookup returns CDR1 SGHNT and CDR2 YYREEE (reference sequence). CDR3 sequence: CASSLSGLTYEQYF. CDR3 nucleotides: TGTGCCAGCAGCCTAAGCGGGCTAACCTACGAGCAGTACTTC.

The chain employs TRBV27 and TRBJ2-1; D perhaps matches TRBD2 (5 bases). Germline V gives CDR1 MNHEY, CDR2 SMNVEV (reference sequence). The CDR3 totals 17 residues. Trimming removed 1 base at V and 5 bases at J, with 18 bases between. CDR3 residues: CASSLYLARSINNEQFF. CDR3 bases: TGTGCCAGCAGTTTATACCTAGCCCGGTCAATAAACAATGAGCAGTTCTTC.

In its sample, this clone was seen once. The V gene is TRBV30, the J gene TRBJ1-2; no reliable D call. The CDR3 contains 14 residues. Germline assignment: CDR1 GTSNPN and CDR2 SVGIG (reference sequence). The ends were cut back, 0 bases at V and 8 bases at J, with 16 bases in the middle. Written as DNA, the CDR3 is TGTGCCTGGAGTGTAGGAGGGCCCATGCTCGGCTACACCTTC. It yields the protein CAWSVGGPMLGYTF.